Detailed here is one T cell receptor (beta chain). Germline-derived CDR1 and CDR2 are KGHDR and SFDVKD. This CDR3 is 14 amino acids long. V gave up 6 bases and J gave up 1 base, with 11 bases separating them. TCRdb's table, derived via immunoSEQ multiplex PCR, lists solely in-frame clones and lacks some. The sample holds 350,000 or so clones, roughly 87% seen once. This sample stems from a study of blood T cell repertoires in COVID-19. Specimen: PBMCs or T cells enriched from blood (not recorded which). J is TRBJ2-5 and V is TRBV24-1; D possibly corresponds to TRBD2 (5 bases). This receptor was identified in a woman in her 30s who had recovered from COVID-19. The CDR3 region has the DNA TGTGCCACCAGTTTTCTAGGGAGCCAAGAGACCCAGTACTTC. As protein: CATSFLGSQETQYF.